This record looks at one TCR beta chain sequence and its context. What it binds is unknown. Sequenced by immunoSEQ multiplex PCR; TCRdb stores in-frame clones only, minus some. The table has 35,000 to 45,000 clones, about nine tenths seen once. This sample stems from a study of resident and recirculating memory T cells in vitiligo. Patients had to be free of confetti depigmentation, indicating active vitiligo. Whole-study results and caveats: No unique dominant TCR clone was found in vitiligo lesions.

This CDR3 has 18 residues. Germline trimming cut 1 base from V and 2 bases from J; bases unmatched to any gene: 9. The germline V gene encodes CDR1 SGHKS and CDR2 YYEKEE (reference sequence). The rearrangement uses TRBV5-5 and TRBJ1-5; TRBD1 matches at 10 bases. The TCR was taken from a male donor with vitiligo. The sample consisted of blood. The CDR3 nucleotides are TGTGCCAGCAGCTTGAGTGACAGGGGGCCTTTCGGCAATCAGCCCCAGCATTTT. Translated, it gives CASSLSDRGPFGNQPQHF.